The rows below give T cell receptor beta chains drawn from one sample of a study of radiotherapy plus CTLA-4 blockade in lung cancer. The protocol was immunoSEQ multiplex PCR, while the TCRdb copy is restricted to in-frame clones and leaves out a portion. The table has 70,000 to 90,000 clones, around 87% seen once. The sequencing here drew on peripheral blood, taken from a patient treated with radiotherapy plus ipilimumab. Every receptor here comes from a human donor with non-small cell lung cancer who had stable disease on radiotherapy plus ipilimumab. CDR3s include the opening cysteine and the closing phenylalanine or tryptophan. Fields, in order: V gene, CDR3 length, CDR3 protein.

v_call: TRBV2
cdr3_length: 15
cdr3_aa: CASSGDLEVVETQYF

v_call: TRBV2
cdr3_length: 14
cdr3_aa: CASRGTGGLYGYTF

v_call: TRBV2
cdr3_length: 14
cdr3_aa: CASSVLAGGDEQFF

v_call: TRBV7-9
cdr3_length: 19
cdr3_aa: CASSPAGLAGGLVPDTQYF

v_call: TRBV7-8
cdr3_length: 15
cdr3_aa: CASSPLAAGADTQYF

v_call: TRBV28
cdr3_length: 16
cdr3_aa: CASSRPTSRVNTEAFF

v_call: TRBV7-9
cdr3_length: 13
cdr3_aa: CASSLGANTEAFF

v_call: TRBV5-1
cdr3_length: 15
cdr3_aa: CASSPVQGARGEQYF

v_call: TRBV9
cdr3_length: 13
cdr3_aa: CASNKGGYNEQFF

v_call: TRBV5-1
cdr3_length: 14
cdr3_aa: CASSPVTSGNTIYF

v_call: TRBV7-8
cdr3_length: 14
cdr3_aa: CASSLGQGGYGYTF

v_call: TRBV27
cdr3_length: 14
cdr3_aa: CASSFRTGTYGYTF

v_call: TRBV21-1
cdr3_length: 16
cdr3_aa: CASSNRDREREEKLFF

v_call: TRBV18
cdr3_length: 13
cdr3_aa: CASSPQGAQPQHF

v_call: TRBV5-4
cdr3_length: 13
cdr3_aa: CASSFRGSEKLFF

v_call: TRBV28
cdr3_length: 12
cdr3_aa: CASSLSGQPQHF

v_call: TRBV5-1
cdr3_length: 17
cdr3_aa: CASSGTLAEGIPGELFF

v_call: TRBV30
cdr3_length: 15
cdr3_aa: CAWSVSLGWNSPLHF

v_call: TRBV19
cdr3_length: 15
cdr3_aa: CASGLAGGPGDTQYF

v_call: TRBV6-5
cdr3_length: 14
cdr3_aa: CASSSGGAVETQYF

v_call: TRBV19
cdr3_length: 18
cdr3_aa: CASSIVRKGSSGANVLTF